Presented here are 7 T cell receptor beta chains from one specimen sequenced in a study of blood T cells in healthy people across ages. The second PCR ran roughly 7 to 12 cycles with a sample-barcoded 5' primer and J-beta primers. TCRdb called the 5' RACE reads again in MiXCR, with one record for every CDR3 protein. This sample carries around 600,000 distinct CDR3 sequences, roughly 48% of them seen once, and the ten largest clones take around 25%. The sequenced sample consisted of blood. The source of these receptors is a man of 80 years or more in good health.

V and J are TRBV4-1 and TRBJ2-1; TRBD2 matches at 12 bases. The CDR3 extends over 15 amino acids. The ends lost 3 bases at V and 9 bases at J; junction bases unmatched: 6. Germline CDR1 is MGHRA and CDR2 is YSYEKL. CDR3 in amino acids: CASSHSSGGAPEQFF. The CDR3, as DNA: TGCGCCAGCAGCCATTCTAGCGGGGGGGCGCCTGAGCAGTTCTTC.

The CDR3 loop reads CSALWRGSTDTQYF. DNA of the CDR3: TGCAGTGCCCTGTGGAGGGGAAGCACAGATACGCAGTATTTT. This rearrangement joins TRBV20-1 to TRBJ2-3; perhaps TRBD2 as D (6 bases). This CDR3 contains 14 residues. CDR1 is DFQATT, CDR2 SNEGSKA, per germline (reference sequence). Trimming left V 6 bases short and J 0 bases short, with 13 bases between.

This chain connects TRBV29-1 to TRBJ2-3; D could derive from TRBD1 or TRBD2 (7 bases each). Germline V gives CDR1 SQVTM, CDR2 ANQGSEA. Trimming took 7 bases from V and 3 from J, leaving 14 bases between them. The CDR3 consists of 13 residues. CDR3 DNA sequence: TGCAGCGCAAACCAGGGGGGGACAGATACGCAGTATTTT. It encodes CSANQGGTDTQYF.

The chain employs TRBV7-9 and TRBJ2-3, with D tentatively TRBD1 (6 bases). This CDR3 is 13 amino acids long. Germline V gene sequence: CDR1 SEHNR, CDR2 FQNEAQ (reference sequence). V dropped 5 bases and J dropped 5 bases, with 11 bases sitting between them. The CDR3 DNA sequence: TGTGCCAGCAGCAAAACAGGGATAGATACGCAGTATTTT. Translating gives CASSKTGIDTQYF.

The chain joins TRBV10-2 to TRBJ2-7; TRBD1 is a possible D gene (6 bases). Per germline, CDR1 WSHSY and CDR2 SAAADI. The CDR3 runs 14 residues. The V and J ends lost 7 bases and 2 bases respectively, with 15 bases between them. The CDR3 region is CASNRDIGAYEQYF. CDR3 coding DNA: TGCGCCAGCAACCGGGACATCGGCGCCTACGAGCAGTACTTC.

This clonotype was found a few times. The chain carries TRBV20-1 and TRBJ2-1; TRBD1 matches at 7 bases. Germline assignment: CDR1 DFQATT and CDR2 SNEGSKA (reference sequence). This CDR3 is built from 13 residues. After removal of 2 bases from V and 9 bases from J, the junction contained 7 bases not matched to a gene. CDR3 nucleotides: TGCAGTGCTAGATCACAGGGGCTGGGTGAGCAGTTCTTC. Translating it yields CSARSQGLGEQFF.

The gene calls are TRBV27 and TRBJ2-1; 8 bases match TRBD2. CDR1 and CDR2 from the germline V gene are MNHEY and SMNVEV (reference sequence). The length of the CDR3 is 16 residues. V lost 4 bases and J lost 5; bases outside the gene matches: 10. The CDR3 region has the DNA TGTGCCAGCAGTTCCCTCTTAGCGGGAACAAACAATGAGCAGTTCTTC. This gives the protein CASSSLLAGTNNEQFF.